Below, 19 T cell receptor beta chains from the same sample are listed, as sequenced in a study of blood T cell repertoires in COVID-19. Sequencing used immunoSEQ multiplex PCR; TCRdb keeps in-frame clones, though not all of them. Of around 95,000 clones listed, 80% are singletons. The sequenced sample consisted of peripheral blood. All receptors derive from a woman in her 70s with acute or convalescent COVID-19.

The chain recombines TRBV5-8 with TRBJ1-2; D might be TRBD1 (5 bases). Germline loops: CDR1 SGHTS, CDR2 YDEGEE. This CDR3 has 12 residues. Trimming took off 2 bases at V and 7 bases at J, with 9 bases between the two ends. In DNA, the CDR3 is TGTGCCAGCAGCTTATCAGGGTTTGGCTACACCTTC. This translates into CASSLSGFGYTF.

About this clone itself: The junction departs from the called germline gene at one end, perhaps through a read error. The chain carries TRBV7-9 and TRBJ2-2; 8 nucleotides align to TRBD1. This CDR3 is 16 amino acids long. Germline V gene sequence: CDR1 SEHNR, CDR2 FQNEAQ (reference sequence). CDR3 in amino acids: CARTHPGQANAGELFF. The CDR3 region has the DNA TGTGCCAGGACCCATCCGGGACAGGCGAACGCCGGGGAGCTGTTTTTT.

V and J are TRBV2 and TRBJ2-4; possible D gene TRBD1, 6 bases. V was clipped by 2 bases and J by 0 bases, with 14 bases between them. Germline CDR1 is SNHLY and CDR2 is FYNNEI. The CDR3 loop spans 17 amino acids. The chain's CDR3 is CASSEPWDNLAKNIQYF. For the CDR3, the DNA is TGTGCCAGCAGTGAACCTTGGGACAACCTAGCCAAAAACATTCAGTACTTC.

The chain carries TRBV5-6 and TRBJ2-1, with D tentatively TRBD1 (6 bases). The V gene lost 6 bases and the J gene lost 10 bases, with 17 bases spanning the gap. The V gene's germline CDR1 is SGHDT and CDR2 YYEEEE. The CDR3 length is 13 residues. The CDR3 spells CASTARGSGEQFF. In nucleotides, the CDR3 is TGTGCCAGCACGGCCAGGGGATCAGGAGAGCAGTTCTTC.

This rearrangement joins TRBV4-1 to TRBJ2-5; 8 nucleotides align to TRBD1. The CDR3 is 15 amino acids. The J segment lost 7 bases and the V segment lost 2 bases, leaving 9 bases of the junction unmatched. Germline V gene sequence: CDR1 MGHRA, CDR2 YSYEKL. CDR3 region: CASSQWADRAGTQYF. In nucleotides, the CDR3 is TGCGCCAGCAGCCAATGGGCGGACAGGGCGGGGACCCAGTACTTC.

The chain has TRBV27 and TRBJ1-1; D is unclear. Germline-derived CDR1 and CDR2 are MNHEY and SMNVEV (reference sequence). The CDR3 has 12 amino acids. The V end lost 5 bases, the J end lost 3 bases, and 7 bases lay between the germline ends. The chain's CDR3 is CASSTGDTEAFF. CDR3 in DNA: TGTGCCAGCAGTACCGGGGACACTGAAGCTTTCTTT.

A few counts support this clone. The chain joins TRBV30 to TRBJ1-1; TRBD1 matches 9 bases. In germline, CDR1 is GTSNPN, CDR2 SVGIG (reference sequence). V was clipped by 4 bases and J by 6 bases; unmatched bases: 6. The CDR3 consists of 13 residues. Here the CDR3 DNA reads TGTGCCTGGACCGGGACAGGGAGAGCTGAAGCTTTCTTT. Translated: CAWTGTGRAEAFF.

The rearrangement links TRBV5-4 to TRBJ2-6; 16 bases match TRBD2. The CDR3 covers 19 residues. V lost 6 bases, J lost 3 bases, and 9 bases stayed unmatched. The germline V gene has CDR1 SGHNT and CDR2 YYREEE (reference sequence). The CDR3 sequence is CASTPPGLAGGSGANVLTF. For the CDR3, the DNA is TGTGCCAGCACCCCCCCGGGACTAGCGGGGGGGAGTGGGGCCAACGTCCTGACTTTC.

The chain employs TRBV10-3 and TRBJ1-2, with 8 bases identical to TRBD1. V was pared by 1 base and J by 4 bases, with 14 bases of the junction left unmatched. The germline gives CDR1 ENHRY, CDR2 SYGVKD. The CDR3 consists of 18 residues. This CDR3 is CAISELRPSGQDLYGYTF. The CDR3 region has the DNA TGTGCCATCAGTGAGTTAAGGCCATCGGGACAGGACCTCTATGGCTACACCTTC.

The V gene is TRBV3-1 (or the pseudogene TRBV3-2), the J gene TRBJ2-7; a possible D gene is TRBD1 (5 bases). The CDR3 is made up of 14 amino acids. Trimming cost V 0 bases and J 6 bases, with 12 bases left between them. Germline V gene sequence: CDR1 LGHDT, CDR2 YNNKEL (reference sequence). The DNA of the CDR3 is TGTGCCAGCAGCCAAGAAGGCAGGGTTAGCGAGCAGTACTTC. It yields the protein CASSQEGRVSEQYF.

This clone has more than one count but fewer than ten. The genes are TRBV9 and TRBJ1-1, with D unresolved. The germline CDR1 and CDR2 sequences are SGDLS and YYNGEE. This CDR3 is built from 14 residues. The germline V and J ends were trimmed by 1 base and 0 bases, with 7 bases remaining between them. The DNA for the CDR3 is TGTGCCAGCAGCGTACAGGCTGTGAACACTGAAGCTTTCTTT. It encodes CASSVQAVNTEAFF.

This clone was found once. The rearrangement links TRBV3-1 (or the pseudogene TRBV3-2) to TRBJ1-6; maybe TRBD1 (5 bases). Deletions cut 7 bases from V and 7 bases from J, with 17 bases between. Germline loops: CDR1 LGHDT, CDR2 YNNKEL (reference sequence). This CDR3 spans 15 amino acids. CDR3 residues: CASTYGAGMNSPLHF. The CDR3, as DNA: TGTGCCAGCACTTATGGTGCAGGGATGAATTCACCCCTCCACTTT.

The J gene is TRBJ2-1, the V gene TRBV7-3; 14 nucleotides line up with TRBD2. CDR3 size: 19 residues. Trimming took 4 bases from V and 0 from J; bases not matched to a gene: 8. Per the germline V gene, CDR1 is SGHTA and CDR2 is FQGTGA. The CDR3 sequence is CASSYGGLAGAVSYNEQFF. Written as DNA, the CDR3 is TGTGCCAGCAGCTACGGGGGACTAGCGGGGGCCGTCTCCTACAATGAGCAGTTCTTC.

This chain uses TRBV30 with TRBJ1-2; 9 positions agree with TRBD1. With 8 bases clipped from V and 7 bases from J, the junction kept 11 bases outside the gene matches. CDR3 length: 13 residues. Germline V gene data show CDR1 as GTSNPN and CDR2 as SVGIG (reference sequence). This chain's CDR3 is CAKRDRDPPGYTF. CDR3 in DNA: TGTGCCAAACGGGACAGGGACCCCCCTGGCTACACCTTC.

The chain uses TRBV6-8 and TRBJ1-1, with 7 bases identical to TRBD1. V lost 6 bases, J lost 11 bases, and 6 bases stayed unmatched. Germline lookup yields CDR1 MNHGY and CDR2 SAAAGT. The CDR3 contains 11 residues. In nucleotides, the CDR3 is TGTGCCAGCAGCCCGACAGGGTCCGCTTTCTTT. Protein sequence: CASSPTGSAFF.

This clone was picked up a small number of times. The chain carries TRBV5-1 and TRBJ2-1; 7 bases agree with TRBD2. Trimming at V came to 3 bases and at J to 7 bases, leaving 7 bases not matched to a gene. The germline CDR1 and CDR2 sequences are SGHRS and YFSETQ. CDR3 size: 14 residues. In nucleotides, the CDR3 is TGCGCCAGCAGCTGGCCAGGGAGGGGAAATGAGCAGTTCTTC. It codes for CASSWPGRGNEQFF.

This chain uses TRBV6-2 or TRBV6-3 with TRBJ2-7; 9 positions agree with TRBD1. The CDR3 is 16 amino acids. The J segment lost 1 base and the V segment lost 4 bases, leaving 8 bases of the junction unmatched. The germline V gene has CDR1 MNHEY and CDR2 SVGEGT. The CDR3 bases are TGTGCCAGCAGTTCAACTGGGACAGGGCTTTCCTACGAGCAGTACTTC. This codes for CASSSTGTGLSYEQYF.

This clone has only a few counts. This chain joins TRBV5-1 and TRBJ2-3, with D perhaps TRBD1 (8 bases). The germline CDR1 and CDR2 sequences are SGHRS and YFSETQ. There are 16 residues in the CDR3. Trimming cost V 5 bases and J 6 bases, with 22 bases left between them. CDR3 DNA sequence: TGCGCCAGCAGTTCACAATTAACAGGGGGGGTGGATACGCAGTATTTT. Encoded protein: CASSSQLTGGVDTQYF.

This clone came up once. The chain has TRBV14 and TRBJ1-3, with D tentatively TRBD1 (5 bases). V lost 0 bases, J lost 5 bases, and 20 bases lay in between. CDR3 length equals 18 residues. Germline loops: CDR1 SGHDN, CDR2 FVKESK. CDR3 residues: CASSQDVRSWTTRNTIYF. The CDR3 bases are TGTGCCAGCAGCCAAGATGTACGGTCCTGGACAACCCGAAACACCATATATTTT.